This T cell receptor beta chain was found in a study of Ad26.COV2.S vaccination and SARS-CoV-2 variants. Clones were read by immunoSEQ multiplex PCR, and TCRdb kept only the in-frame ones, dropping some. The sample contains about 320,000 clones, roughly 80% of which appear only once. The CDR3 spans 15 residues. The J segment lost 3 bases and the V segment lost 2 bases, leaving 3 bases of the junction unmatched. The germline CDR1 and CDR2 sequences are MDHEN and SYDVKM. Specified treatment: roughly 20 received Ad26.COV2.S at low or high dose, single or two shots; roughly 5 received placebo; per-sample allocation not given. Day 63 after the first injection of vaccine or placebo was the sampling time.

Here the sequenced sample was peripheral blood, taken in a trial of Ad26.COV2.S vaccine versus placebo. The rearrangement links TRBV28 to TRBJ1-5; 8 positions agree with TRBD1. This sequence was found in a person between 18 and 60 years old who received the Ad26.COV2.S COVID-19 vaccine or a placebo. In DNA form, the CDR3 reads TGTGCCAGCAGTTTACGGGACAGGATCAATCAGCCCCAGCATTTT. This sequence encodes CASSLRDRINQPQHF.